Below are 21 T cell receptor beta chains sequenced from a single sample in a study of blood T cell repertoires in COVID-19. Data came from immunoSEQ multiplex PCR; TCRdb stores just in-frame clones and leaves some out. Here the sample spans roughly 110,000 clones, about 88% being singletons. Specimen: peripheral blood. These receptors were collected from a man aged 40-49 years with acute or convalescent COVID-19.

The chain couples TRBV6-2 or TRBV6-3 to TRBJ1-1, with 7 nucleotides matching TRBD1. From germline, CDR1 is MNHEY and CDR2 SVGEGT. The junction had 11 bases not matched to a gene; V was cut back by 0 bases and J by 10 bases. The CDR3 loop spans 15 amino acids. CDR3 DNA sequence: TGTGCCAGCAGTTACTCGACTGGGACAGCCTCACCAGCTTTCTTT. Its protein is CASSYSTGTASPAFF.

The rearrangement links TRBV2 to TRBJ2-7; D remains unclear. V was clipped by 3 bases and J by 2 bases, with 5 bases between them. Germline V gene lookup returns CDR1 SNHLY and CDR2 FYNNEI. The CDR3 spans 12 residues. CDR3 sequence: CASSEQTYEQYF. DNA for the CDR3: TGTGCCAGCAGTGAGCAGACCTACGAGCAGTACTTC.

This clone was detected only once. The chain couples TRBV24-1 to TRBJ2-2; TRBD2 is a possible D gene (6 bases). CDR3 length: 15 residues. Germline CDR1 KGHDR, CDR2 SFDVKD. V dropped 2 bases and J dropped 6 bases, with 12 bases sitting between them. CDR3 coding DNA: TGTGCCACCAGTGATTATCTCCCGGGGGCCGGGGAGCTGTTTTTT. Residues: CATSDYLPGAGELFF.

This rearrangement joins TRBV7-3 to TRBJ2-2, with 7 bases that match TRBD1. The CDR3 totals 15 residues. The ends lost 3 bases at V and 2 bases at J; junction bases unmatched: 3. Looked up from germline, CDR1 is SGHTA and CDR2 is FQGTGA. CDR3: CASSLTGSNTGELFF. As DNA, the CDR3 is TGTGCCAGCAGCTTGACAGGGTCTAACACCGGGGAGCTGTTTTTT.

This chain connects TRBV7-8 to TRBJ1-5; D unclear. The CDR3 contains 16 residues. CDR1 is SGHVS and CDR2 is FQNEAQ in the germline V gene. Trimming took 5 bases from V and 6 from J, leaving 20 bases between them. The CDR3 here is CASSPPLREGGQPQHF. The CDR3 DNA is TGTGCCAGCAGCCCGCCTCTGAGGGAAGGCGGTCAGCCCCAGCATTTT. Looking up the rest from reference TRBV7-8 and TRBJ1-5 gives the full variable domain: GAGVSQSPRYKVAKRGQDVALRCDPISGHVSLFWYQQALGQGPEFLTYFQNEAQLDKSGLPSDRFFAERPEGSVSTLKIQRTQQEDSAVYLCASSPPLREGGQPQHFGDGTRLSIL.

The V call is TRBV7-9, the J call TRBJ2-2, with 8 bases fitting TRBD2. The CDR3 loop spans 15 amino acids. V gave up 5 bases and J gave up 4 bases; unmatched junction bases: 6. Germline V lookup: CDR1 SEHNR, CDR2 FQNEAQ (reference sequence). CDR3 coding DNA: TGTGCCAGCAGCCCAAGCGGGGGACTCACCGGGGAGCTGTTTTTT. Its protein product is CASSPSGGLTGELFF. The entire variable domain, with the rest obtained from reference TRBV7-9 and TRBJ2-2, is as follows: DTGVSQNPRHKITKRGQNVTFRCDPISEHNRLYWYRQTLGQGPEFLTYFQNEAQLEKSRLLSDRFSAERPKGSFSTLEIQRTEQGDSAMYLCASSPSGGLTGELFFGEGSRLTVL.

This chain joins TRBV7-8 and TRBJ1-5; D is unresolved. The CDR3 runs to 15 residues. V was trimmed by 2 bases and J by 4 bases, leaving 12 bases between them. Per the germline V gene, CDR1 is SGHVS and CDR2 is FQNEAQ. The CDR3 DNA is TGTGCCAGCAGCTTAAATAGCGTGGGAAATCAGCCCCAGCATTTT. It is translated as CASSLNSVGNQPQHF.

The chain combines TRBV12-3 or TRBV12-4 with TRBJ2-1, with D possibly matching TRBD1 (5 bases). This CDR3 has 12 residues. Trimming pared 3 bases from V and 8 bases from J, leaving 8 bases between. The CDR3 loop reads CASSFGHDEQFF. The CDR3 DNA follows: TGTGCCAGCAGTTTTGGACACGATGAGCAGTTCTTC.

The chain employs TRBV12-3 or TRBV12-4 and TRBJ1-2; possibly TRBD1 for D (5 bases). This CDR3 comprises 13 residues. Trimming took off 6 bases at V and 4 bases at J, with 12 bases between the two ends. The CDR3 here is CASRPTGTYGYTF. The CDR3 DNA reads as TGTGCCAGCAGACCTACAGGTACCTATGGCTACACCTTC.

The chain combines TRBV19 with TRBJ1-5, with 9 bases lining up with TRBD1. Germline V gene lookup returns CDR1 LNHDA and CDR2 SQIVND (reference sequence). The CDR3 consists of 15 residues. The trim removed 3 bases at V and 3 bases at J, leaving 3 bases unmatched. The CDR3 coding sequence is TGTGCCAGTAGTATGGGACAGGGCCTCAATCAGCCCCAGCATTTT. This encodes CASSMGQGLNQPQHF.

This clone was found a few times. CDR3 in DNA: TGTGCCATCAGTGACCCGGGACAGGGGTACGAGCAGTACTTC. This gives the protein CAISDPGQGYEQYF. This rearrangement joins TRBV10-3 to TRBJ2-7; TRBD1 matches 10 bases. The CDR3 contains 14 residues. Germline V gene sequence: CDR1 ENHRY, CDR2 SYGVKD. J was trimmed by 4 bases and V by 3 bases; bases with no gene match: 3.

This sequence joins TRBV7-2 and TRBJ2-1; 10 bases are shared with TRBD2. The V segment lost 7 bases and the J segment 3 bases; nucleotides outside the gene matches: 6. Germline assignment: CDR1 SGHTA and CDR2 FQGNSA. The CDR3 has 15 residues. CDR3 in DNA: TGTGCCAGCATCCTCGTAGCGGGGGGCTACAATGAGCAGTTCTTC. It is translated as CASILVAGGYNEQFF.

The chain has TRBV7-6 and TRBJ2-5; 9 nucleotides match TRBD1. Per germline, CDR1 SGHVS and CDR2 FNYEAQ. This CDR3 region has 16 residues. Trimming cost V 0 bases and J 5 bases; bases outside gene matches: 7. CDR3 coding DNA: TGTGCCAGCAGCTTAGCAGACAGGGGGATGTGGGAGACCCAGTACTTC. This gives the protein CASSLADRGMWETQYF.

The chain couples TRBV7-2 to TRBJ1-2; D may be TRBD1 (6 bases). The CDR3 loop spans 13 amino acids. Germline values: CDR1 SGHTA, CDR2 FQGNSA. V was clipped by 1 base and J by 4 bases, with 7 bases between them. CDR3 nucleotides: TGTGCCAGCAGCTTAGGGACAGTCTATGGCTACACCTTC. This codes for CASSLGTVYGYTF. The whole variable domain, remainder taken from reference TRBV7-2 and TRBJ1-2, is GAGVSQSPSNKVTEKGKDVELRCDPISGHTALYWYRQSLGQGLEFLIYFQGNSAPDKSGLPSDRFSAERTGGSVSTLTIQRTQQEDSAVYLCASSLGTVYGYTFGSGTRLTVV.

In its sample, this clone was seen a few times. The rearrangement joins TRBV19 to TRBJ1-5; 9 nucleotides agree with TRBD1. The V gene's germline CDR1 is LNHDA and CDR2 SQIVND (reference sequence). The CDR3 extends over 14 amino acids. J lost 4 bases, V lost 7 bases, and 5 bases had no gene match. As DNA, the CDR3 is TGTGCCAGTACTAGGGACAGGGAGAATCAGCCCCAGCATTTT. It codes for CASTRDRENQPQHF.

In its sample, this clone was seen a few times. The J gene is TRBJ2-2, the V gene TRBV21-1; the DNA was not used to check the table's D call, TRBD2. TRBV21-1 is labeled a pseudogene. CDR3 size: 17 residues. CDR3: CDLRGLAGIRAYGELFF. CDR3 bases: TGTGACCTCAGGGGGCTAGCGGGGATAAGGGCTTACGGGGAGCTGTTTTTT.

The V and J genes are TRBV2 and TRBJ1-6; possibly TRBD1 for D (5 bases). V lost 7 bases and J lost 0, with 10 bases in between. Germline CDR1 is SNHLY and CDR2 is FYNNEI. The CDR3 contains 15 residues. The CDR3 loop reads CASIGGSSYNSPLHF. For the CDR3, the DNA is TGTGCCAGCATCGGGGGGAGCTCCTATAATTCACCCCTCCACTTT. Combining the CDR3 with reference TRBV2 and TRBJ1-6 gives the whole variable domain EPEVTQTPSHQVTQMGQEVILRCVPISNHLYFYWYRQILGQKVEFLVSFYNNEISEKSEIFDDQFSVERPDGSNFTLKIRSTKLEDSAMYFCASIGGSSYNSPLHFGNGTRLTVT.

The chain employs TRBV29-1 and TRBJ2-3; 7 bases are a match to TRBD2. The V and J ends lost 7 bases and 1 base, in that order; junction bases with no gene match: 2. CDR1 is SQVTM and CDR2 is ANQGSEA in the germline V gene. This CDR3 comprises 12 residues. The CDR3 is CSGGGGTDTQYF. The CDR3 DNA sequence: TGCAGCGGTGGGGGGGGCACAGATACGCAGTATTTT.

The chain employs TRBV4-1 and TRBJ1-6, with 9 bases fitting TRBD1. The CDR3 contains 15 residues. The J segment lost 3 bases and the V segment lost 6 bases, leaving 3 bases of the junction unmatched. Germline V gene data show CDR1 as MGHRA and CDR2 as YSYEKL. In DNA, the CDR3 is TGCGCCAGCAGTCGGACAGGGGACTATAATTCACCCCTCCACTTT. It translates to CASSRTGDYNSPLHF.

The gene calls are TRBV7-6 and TRBJ1-3; D is unclear. Germline lookup yields CDR1 SGHVS and CDR2 FNYEAQ. The ends were cut back, 1 base at V and 0 bases at J, with 10 bases in the middle. This CDR3 spans 16 amino acids. This chain's CDR3 is CASSLVYGDSGNTIYF. The DNA for the CDR3 is TGTGCCAGCAGCTTAGTTTACGGAGACTCTGGAAACACCATATATTTT.

V gene TRBV24-1 combines with J gene TRBJ1-2; the D is unclear. V gave up 7 bases and J gave up 2 bases, with 10 bases separating them. In germline, CDR1 is KGHDR, CDR2 SFDVKD. CDR3 size: 13 residues. CDR3 coding DNA: TGTGCCACCAGCCCTTCGAGGAACTATGGCTACACCTTC. Its translation: CATSPSRNYGYTF.